These 5 T cell receptor beta chains came from one sample sequenced in a study of T cell responses to AZD1222 COVID-19 vaccine. The repertoire was sequenced with immunoSEQ multiplex PCR; TCRdb's copy has only in-frame clones and lacks some. Among approximately 170,000 clones listed, 85% to 90% were seen once. This specimen consisted of peripheral blood, obtained on day 0 of AZD1222 vaccination. Source of these receptors: an adult in good health.

The genes are TRBV27 and TRBJ2-3; D is unresolved. CDR1 is MNHEY and CDR2 is SMNVEV in the germline V gene (reference sequence). Trimming removed 3 bases at V and 4 bases at J, with 14 bases between. This CDR3 contains 15 residues. CDR3 DNA sequence: TGTGCCAGCAGTTTCCTGACGGCGACTTCAGATACGCAGTATTTT. Its translation is CASSFLTATSDTQYF.

The chain couples TRBV4-3 to TRBJ1-3; D remains unclear. V was trimmed by 2 bases and J by 0 bases, leaving 11 bases between them. Germline V lookup: CDR1 LGHNA, CDR2 YSLEER. This CDR3 is 16 amino acids long. CDR3 region: CASSQHDLSSGNTIYF. Written as DNA, the CDR3 is TGCGCCAGCAGCCAACACGATTTGAGCTCTGGAAACACCATATATTTT.

V is TRBV5-4 and J is TRBJ1-2; TRBD1 agrees at 9 bases. V trimming: 3 bases; J trimming: 5 bases; junction bases outside the gene matches: 11. The CDR3 loop spans 16 amino acids. In germline, CDR1 is SGHNT, CDR2 YYREEE (reference sequence). The CDR3: CASSSRMGQGLYGYTF. CDR3 in DNA: TGTGCCAGCAGCTCGCGGATGGGACAGGGTTTATATGGCTACACCTTC. The full variable domain, in which reference TRBV5-4 and TRBJ1-2 provide the parts outside the CDR3, is ETGVTQSPTHLIKTRGQQVTLRCSSQSGHNTVSWYQQALGQGPQFIFQYYREEENGRGNFPPRFSGLQFPNYSSELNVNALELDDSALYLCASSSRMGQGLYGYTFGSGTRLTVV.

This chain's CDR3 is CASSPGQPSYEQYF. DNA for the CDR3: TGTGCCAGCTCACCGGGTCAGCCCTCCTACGAGCAGTACTTC. The J gene is TRBJ2-7, the V gene TRBV18; D is uncertain. Trimming removed 3 bases at V and 0 bases at J, with 9 bases between. CDR1 KGHSH and CDR2 LQKENI come from the germline V gene. The CDR3 covers 14 residues.

This chain links TRBV7-9 with TRBJ1-1, with 8 bases matching TRBD1. The CDR3 extends over 13 amino acids. The germline V gene has CDR1 SEHNR and CDR2 FQNEAQ (reference sequence). The trim removed 5 bases at V and 3 bases at J, leaving 2 bases unmatched. CDR3 sequence (DNA): TGTGCCAGCAGCCGACAGGGGTACACTGAAGCTTTCTTT. Translating it yields CASSRQGYTEAFF.